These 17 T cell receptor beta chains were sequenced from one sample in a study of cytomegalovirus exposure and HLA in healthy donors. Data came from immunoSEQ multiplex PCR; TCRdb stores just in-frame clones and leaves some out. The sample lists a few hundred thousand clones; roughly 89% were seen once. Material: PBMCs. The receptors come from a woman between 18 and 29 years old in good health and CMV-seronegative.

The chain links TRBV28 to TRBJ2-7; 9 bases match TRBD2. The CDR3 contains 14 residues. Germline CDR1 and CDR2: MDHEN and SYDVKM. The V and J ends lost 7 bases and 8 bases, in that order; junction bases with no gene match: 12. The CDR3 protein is CASTGDSGSIKQYF. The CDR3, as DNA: TGTGCCAGCACCGGGGATAGCGGGAGTATCAAGCAGTACTTC.

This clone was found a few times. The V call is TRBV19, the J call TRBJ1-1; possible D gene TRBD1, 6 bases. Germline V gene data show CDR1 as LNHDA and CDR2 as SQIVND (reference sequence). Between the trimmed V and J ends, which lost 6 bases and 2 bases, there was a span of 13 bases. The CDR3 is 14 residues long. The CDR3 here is CASSPPDRNTEAFF. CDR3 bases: TGTGCCAGTAGCCCCCCGGACAGAAACACTGAAGCTTTCTTT.

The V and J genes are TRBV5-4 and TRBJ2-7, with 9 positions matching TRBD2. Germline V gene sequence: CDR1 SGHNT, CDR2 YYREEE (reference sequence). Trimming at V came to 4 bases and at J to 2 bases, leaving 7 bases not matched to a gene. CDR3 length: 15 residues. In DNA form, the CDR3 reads TGTGCCAGCAGCACACAGACTAGCGGCACCTACGAGCAGTACTTC. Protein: CASSTQTSGTYEQYF.

The CDR3 here is CASSNAGTRRAGELFF. The CDR3 DNA reads as TGTGCCAGCAGTAACGCCGGGACTAGAAGGGCCGGGGAGCTGTTTTTT. V usage is TRBV28 and J usage is TRBJ2-2, with TRBD2 identical over 8 bases. Looked up from germline, CDR1 is MDHEN and CDR2 is SYDVKM. The CDR3 runs 16 residues. V trimming: 5 bases; J trimming: 6 bases; junction bases outside the gene matches: 11.

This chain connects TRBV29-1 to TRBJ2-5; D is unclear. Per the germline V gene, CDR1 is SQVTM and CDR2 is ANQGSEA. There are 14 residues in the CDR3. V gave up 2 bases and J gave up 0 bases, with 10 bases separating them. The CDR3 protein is CSVEKAYNQETQYF. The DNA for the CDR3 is TGCAGCGTTGAAAAAGCGTACAACCAAGAGACCCAGTACTTC.

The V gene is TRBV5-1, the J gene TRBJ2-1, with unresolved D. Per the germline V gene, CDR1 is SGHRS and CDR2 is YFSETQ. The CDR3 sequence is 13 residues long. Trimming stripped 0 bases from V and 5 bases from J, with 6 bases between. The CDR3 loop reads CASSLGTDNEQFF. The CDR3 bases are TGCGCCAGCAGCTTGGGCACGGACAATGAGCAGTTCTTC.

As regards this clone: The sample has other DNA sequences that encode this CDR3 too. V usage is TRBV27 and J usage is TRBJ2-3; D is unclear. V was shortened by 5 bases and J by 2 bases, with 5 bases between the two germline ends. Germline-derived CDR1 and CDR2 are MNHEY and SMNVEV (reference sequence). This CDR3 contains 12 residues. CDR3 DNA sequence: TGTGCCAGCAGTCCTTCCACAGATACGCAGTATTTT. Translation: CASSPSTDTQYF.

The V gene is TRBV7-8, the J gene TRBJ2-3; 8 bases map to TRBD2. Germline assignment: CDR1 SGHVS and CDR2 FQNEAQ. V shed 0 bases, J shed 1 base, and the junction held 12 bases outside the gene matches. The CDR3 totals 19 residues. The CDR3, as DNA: TGTGCCAGCAGCTTAGCGCTAGCGGGTTTAGCGCTGGGCACAGATACGCAGTATTTT. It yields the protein CASSLALAGLALGTDTQYF.

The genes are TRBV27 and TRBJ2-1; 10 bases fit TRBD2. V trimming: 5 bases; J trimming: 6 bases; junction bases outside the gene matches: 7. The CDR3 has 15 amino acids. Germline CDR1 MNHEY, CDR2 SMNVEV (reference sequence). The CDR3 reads CASSPLIAGGNEQFF. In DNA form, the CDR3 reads TGTGCCAGCAGTCCCCTGATAGCGGGAGGCAATGAGCAGTTCTTC.

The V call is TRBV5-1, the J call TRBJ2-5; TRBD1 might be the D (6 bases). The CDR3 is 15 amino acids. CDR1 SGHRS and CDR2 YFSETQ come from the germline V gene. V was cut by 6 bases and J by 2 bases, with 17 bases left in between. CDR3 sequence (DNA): TGCGCCAGCACTTTCCAGGGGCCAGAACAAGAGACCCAGTACTTC. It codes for CASTFQGPEQETQYF.

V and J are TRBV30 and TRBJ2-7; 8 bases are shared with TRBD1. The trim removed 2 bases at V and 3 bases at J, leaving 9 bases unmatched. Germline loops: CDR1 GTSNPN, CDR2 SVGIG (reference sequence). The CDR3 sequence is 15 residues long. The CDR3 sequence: CAWSNSGTGHYEQYF. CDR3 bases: TGTGCCTGGAGTAACTCCGGGACAGGTCACTACGAGCAGTACTTC.

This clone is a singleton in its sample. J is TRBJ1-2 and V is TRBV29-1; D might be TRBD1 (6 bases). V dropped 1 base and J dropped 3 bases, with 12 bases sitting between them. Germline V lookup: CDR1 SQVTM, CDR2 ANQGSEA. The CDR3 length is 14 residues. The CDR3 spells CSVEVWGGDYGYTF. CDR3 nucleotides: TGCAGCGTTGAAGTATGGGGGGGCGACTATGGCTACACCTTC.

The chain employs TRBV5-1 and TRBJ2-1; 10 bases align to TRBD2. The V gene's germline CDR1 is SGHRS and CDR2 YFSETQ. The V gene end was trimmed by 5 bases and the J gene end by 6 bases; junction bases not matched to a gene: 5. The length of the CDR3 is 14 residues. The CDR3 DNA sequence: TGCGCCAGCAGGGAGGGGACTAGCGTCAATGAGCAGTTCTTC. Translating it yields CASREGTSVNEQFF.

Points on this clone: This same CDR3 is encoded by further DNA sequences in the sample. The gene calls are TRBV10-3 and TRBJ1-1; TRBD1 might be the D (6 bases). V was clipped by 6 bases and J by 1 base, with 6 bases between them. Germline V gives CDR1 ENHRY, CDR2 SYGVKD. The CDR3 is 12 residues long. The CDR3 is CAIRTGNTEAFF. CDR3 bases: TGTGCCATCAGGACAGGGAACACTGAAGCTTTCTTT.

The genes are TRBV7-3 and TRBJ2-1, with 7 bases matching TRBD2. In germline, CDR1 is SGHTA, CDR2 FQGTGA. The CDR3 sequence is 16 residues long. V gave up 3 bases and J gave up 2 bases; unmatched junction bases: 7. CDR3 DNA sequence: TGTGCCAGCAGCTTGGGGAGCGGGATGCCCTACAATGAGCAGTTCTTC. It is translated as CASSLGSGMPYNEQFF.

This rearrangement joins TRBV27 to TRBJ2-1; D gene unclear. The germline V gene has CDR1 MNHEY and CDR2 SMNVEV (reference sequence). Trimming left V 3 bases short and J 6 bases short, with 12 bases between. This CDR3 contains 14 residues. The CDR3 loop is CASSLRGFGNEQFF. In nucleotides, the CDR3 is TGTGCCAGCAGTTTGCGAGGCTTCGGCAATGAGCAGTTCTTC.

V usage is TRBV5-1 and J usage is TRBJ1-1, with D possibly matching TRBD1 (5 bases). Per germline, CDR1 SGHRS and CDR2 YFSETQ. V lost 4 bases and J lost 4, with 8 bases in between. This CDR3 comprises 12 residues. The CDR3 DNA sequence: TGCGCCAGCAGCCAGGGAGGCACTGAAGCTTTCTTT. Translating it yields CASSQGGTEAFF.